This is a list of T cell receptor beta chains from one sample in a study of blood T cell repertoires in COVID-19. The repertoire was sequenced with immunoSEQ multiplex PCR; TCRdb's copy has only in-frame clones and lacks some. Seen here are 200,000 to 250,000 clones, 80% to 90% observed once, and the top ten hold around 0.89%. Sequenced: peripheral blood. Receptors were obtained from a man aged 35 to 55 with acute or convalescent COVID-19. CDR3s include the opening cysteine and the closing phenylalanine or tryptophan. Fields, in order: V gene, J gene, D gene, clone size, CDR3 DNA, CDR3 protein. A D gene is named only where the DNA matches it firmly. Only some rows state a clone size, as once, few, many or a class for expanded clones.

TRBV7-3	TRBJ2-2	.	.	TGTGCCAGCAGCTTAACGCAGGAAAACACCGGGGAGCTGTTTTTT	CASSLTQENTGELFF
TRBV18	TRBJ1-2	.	few	TGTGCCAGCTCACCACGGGGGGATACGGGAGATGGCTACACCTTC	CASSPRGDTGDGYTF
TRBV19	TRBJ1-4	TRBD1	.	TGTGCCAGTAGTAGGGGACAGGGGGCCATAGGAAATGAAAAACTGTTTTTT	CASSRGQGAIGNEKLFF
TRBV19	TRBJ1-6	TRBD1	.	TGTGCCAGTAGTATCATACAGGGGGTTGGATCACCCCTCCACTTT	CASSIIQGVGSPLHF
TRBV27	TRBJ2-2	.	.	TGTGCCAGCAGTACACGACGGGACATGCACGCCGGGGAGCTGTTTTTT	CASSTRRDMHAGELFF
TRBV7-2	TRBJ2-3	TRBD2	.	TGTGCCAGCAGCTCCCGATTAACGAGCGGGGGAGATACGCAGTATTTT	CASSSRLTSGGDTQYF
TRBV2	TRBJ1-2	TRBD1	once	TGTGCCAGCAGCAGGTTGGGGACAGGGGATGGCTACACCTTC	CASSRLGTGDGYTF
TRBV6-2/TRBV6-3	TRBJ1-2	.	.	TGTGCCAGCAGCGACGGGTTGAACTATGGCTACACCTTC	CASSDGLNYGYTF
TRBV28	TRBJ2-5	TRBD1	.	TGTGCCATCGCCGGGACAGGGCTTTCGGAGACCCAGTACTTC	CAIAGTGLSETQYF
TRBV5-6	TRBJ2-4	.	few	TGTGCCAGCAGCCGGCGGACAGAGAGAATGTTAGGAAACATTCAGTACTTC	CASSRRTERMLGNIQYF
TRBV30	TRBJ1-6	.	.	TGTGCCTTCCAGGTATTTCTCGATTCACCCCTCCACTTT	CAFQVFLDSPLHF